This T cell receptor (beta chain) stems from a study of cytomegalovirus exposure and HLA in healthy donors. Looking at the study overall: The Caucasian-associated ancestry cluster contained approximately 81% of the approximately 400 genotyped donors.

Germline V gene lookup returns CDR1 KGHSH and CDR2 LQKENI. This CDR3 region has 15 residues. The J segment lost 5 bases and the V segment lost 6 bases, leaving 8 bases of the junction unmatched. Study-level results: Later analysis identified around 15,000 TCR beta sequences associated with HLA alleles, using a false discovery rate threshold of 0.05.

Unrecorded immune exposure was likely among donors, who were nominally healthy when sampled. This clone has only one observation. Its antigen is unknown. PCR amplification relied on 60 Vbeta primers (plus 13 Jbeta primers). Method: immunoSEQ multiplex PCR; TCRdb's copy keeps in-frame clones and lacks some. Of around 120,000 clones in the sample, roughly 63% were seen once. The V call is TRBV18, the J call TRBJ2-5; 11 nucleotides agree with TRBD2. The specimen sequenced was PBMCs. The origin of this receptor is a man between 25 and 39 years old in good health and CMV-seropositive. CDR3 coding DNA: TGTGCCAGCTCGACGGGACTAGCGGTGAGGGAGACCCAGTACTTC. Translation: CASSTGLAVRETQYF.